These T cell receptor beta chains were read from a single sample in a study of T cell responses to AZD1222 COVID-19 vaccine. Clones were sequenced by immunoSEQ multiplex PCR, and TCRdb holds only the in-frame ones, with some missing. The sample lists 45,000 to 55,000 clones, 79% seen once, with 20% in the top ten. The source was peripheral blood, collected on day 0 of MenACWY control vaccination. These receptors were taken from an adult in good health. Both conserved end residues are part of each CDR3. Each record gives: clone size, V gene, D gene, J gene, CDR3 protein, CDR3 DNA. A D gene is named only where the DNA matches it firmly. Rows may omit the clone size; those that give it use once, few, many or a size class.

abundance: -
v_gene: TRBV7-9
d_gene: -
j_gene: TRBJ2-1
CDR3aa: CASSLGHETDNEQFF
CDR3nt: TGTGCCAGCAGCTTAGGCCACGAAACGGACAATGAGCAGTTCTTC

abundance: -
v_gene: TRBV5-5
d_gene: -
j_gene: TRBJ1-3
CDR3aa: CASSLAFMKNSGNTIYF
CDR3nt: TGTGCCAGCAGCTTGGCTTTTATGAAGAACTCTGGAAACACCATATATTTT

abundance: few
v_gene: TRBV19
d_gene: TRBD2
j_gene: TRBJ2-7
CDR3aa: CASSLRLAGGFPYEQYF
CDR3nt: TGTGCCAGTAGTTTAAGACTAGCGGGAGGATTCCCTTACGAGCAGTACTTC

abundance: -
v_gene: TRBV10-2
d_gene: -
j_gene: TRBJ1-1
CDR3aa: CASRWTANTEAFF
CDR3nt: TGCGCCAGCAGATGGACGGCGAACACTGAAGCTTTCTTT

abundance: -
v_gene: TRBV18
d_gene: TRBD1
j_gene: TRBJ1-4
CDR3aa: CASSPYTGDYIEKLFF
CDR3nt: TGTGCCAGCTCACCATATACAGGGGATTATATTGAAAAACTGTTTTTT

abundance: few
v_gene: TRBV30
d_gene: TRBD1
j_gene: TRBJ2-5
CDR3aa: CAWSRGTGGETQYF
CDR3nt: TGTGCCTGGAGCCGCGGCACAGGGGGTGAGACCCAGTACTTC

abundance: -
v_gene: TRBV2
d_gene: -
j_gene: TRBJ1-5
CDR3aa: CASSGQGTNNQPQHF
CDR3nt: TGTGCCAGCAGTGGTCAGGGGACGAACAATCAGCCCCAGCATTTT

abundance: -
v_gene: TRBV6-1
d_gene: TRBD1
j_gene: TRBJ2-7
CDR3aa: CASSQGQRVEQYF
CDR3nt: TGTGCCAGCAGTCAGGGACAGAGGGTCGAGCAGTACTTC

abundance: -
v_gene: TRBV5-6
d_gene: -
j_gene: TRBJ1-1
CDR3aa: CASSLRWGNTEAFF
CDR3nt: TGTGCCAGCAGCTTGAGGTGGGGGAACACTGAAGCTTTCTTT

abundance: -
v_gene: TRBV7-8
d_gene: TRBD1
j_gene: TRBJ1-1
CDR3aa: CASSWRDSVNTEAFF
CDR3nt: TGTGCCAGCAGCTGGCGGGACAGCGTGAACACTGAAGCTTTCTTT

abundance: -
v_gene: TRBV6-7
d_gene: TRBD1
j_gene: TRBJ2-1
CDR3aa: CASSYRGQYNEQFF
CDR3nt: TGTGCCAGCAGTTACAGGGGGCAGTACAATGAGCAGTTCTTC

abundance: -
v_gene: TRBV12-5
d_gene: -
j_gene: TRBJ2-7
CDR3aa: CASARTYEQYF
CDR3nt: TGTGCTAGTGCTAGGACCTACGAGCAGTACTTC

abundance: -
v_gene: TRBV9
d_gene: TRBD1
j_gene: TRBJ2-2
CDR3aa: CASSVEHRGGELFF
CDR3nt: TGTGCCAGCAGCGTAGAACACAGGGGCGGGGAGCTGTTTTTT

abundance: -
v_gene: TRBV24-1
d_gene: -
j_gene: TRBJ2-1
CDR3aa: CATSDFDGKDEQFF
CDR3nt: TGTGCCACCAGTGATTTTGACGGGAAGGATGAGCAGTTCTTC

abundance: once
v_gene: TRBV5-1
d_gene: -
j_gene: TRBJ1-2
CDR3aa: CASSLDRGYYGYTF
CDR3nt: TGCGCCAGCAGCTTGGATAGGGGCTACTATGGCTACACCTTC

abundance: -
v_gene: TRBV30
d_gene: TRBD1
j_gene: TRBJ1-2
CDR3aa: CAWAMTGGYGYTF
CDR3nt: TGTGCCTGGGCCATGACAGGGGGATATGGCTACACCTTC

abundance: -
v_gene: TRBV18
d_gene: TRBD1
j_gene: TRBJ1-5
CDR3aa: CASSPGQGPGQPQHF
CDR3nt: TGTGCCAGCTCACCAGGACAGGGCCCGGGTCAGCCCCAGCATTTT

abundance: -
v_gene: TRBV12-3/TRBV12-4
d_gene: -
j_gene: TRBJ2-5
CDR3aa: CASSREGTQYF
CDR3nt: TGTGCCAGCAGTCGGGAAGGGACCCAGTACTTC

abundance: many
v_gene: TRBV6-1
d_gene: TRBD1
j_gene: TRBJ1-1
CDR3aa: CASSEAPTGGTEAFF
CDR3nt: TGTGCCAGCAGTGAAGCACCGACAGGGGGCACTGAAGCTTTCTTT

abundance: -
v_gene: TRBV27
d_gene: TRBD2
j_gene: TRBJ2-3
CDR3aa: CASAAGDGTDTQYF
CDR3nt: TGTGCCAGCGCAGCGGGAGACGGTACAGATACGCAGTATTTT

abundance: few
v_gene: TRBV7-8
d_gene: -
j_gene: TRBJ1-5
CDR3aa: CASSLAPGDSNQPQHF
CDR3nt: TGTGCCAGCAGCTTAGCGCCAGGGGATAGCAATCAGCCCCAGCATTTT

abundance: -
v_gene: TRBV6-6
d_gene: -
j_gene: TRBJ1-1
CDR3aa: CASSYSTGEGEAFF
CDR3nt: TGTGCCAGCAGTTACTCGACCGGGGAGGGTGAAGCTTTCTTT